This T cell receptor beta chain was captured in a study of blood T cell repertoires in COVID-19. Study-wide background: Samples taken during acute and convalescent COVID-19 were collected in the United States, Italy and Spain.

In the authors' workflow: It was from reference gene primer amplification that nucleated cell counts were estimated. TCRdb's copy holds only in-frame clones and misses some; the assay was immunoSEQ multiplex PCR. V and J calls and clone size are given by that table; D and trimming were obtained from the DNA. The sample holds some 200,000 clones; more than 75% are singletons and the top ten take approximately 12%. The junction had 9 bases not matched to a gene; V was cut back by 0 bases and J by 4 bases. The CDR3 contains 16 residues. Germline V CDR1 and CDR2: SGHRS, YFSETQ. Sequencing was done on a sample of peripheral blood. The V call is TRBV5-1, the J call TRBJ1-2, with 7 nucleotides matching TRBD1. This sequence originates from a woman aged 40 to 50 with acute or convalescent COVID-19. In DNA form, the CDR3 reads TGCGCCAGCAGCTTGGGACTACAGGGGTTCCCCTATGGCTACACCTTC. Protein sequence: CASSLGLQGFPYGYTF.